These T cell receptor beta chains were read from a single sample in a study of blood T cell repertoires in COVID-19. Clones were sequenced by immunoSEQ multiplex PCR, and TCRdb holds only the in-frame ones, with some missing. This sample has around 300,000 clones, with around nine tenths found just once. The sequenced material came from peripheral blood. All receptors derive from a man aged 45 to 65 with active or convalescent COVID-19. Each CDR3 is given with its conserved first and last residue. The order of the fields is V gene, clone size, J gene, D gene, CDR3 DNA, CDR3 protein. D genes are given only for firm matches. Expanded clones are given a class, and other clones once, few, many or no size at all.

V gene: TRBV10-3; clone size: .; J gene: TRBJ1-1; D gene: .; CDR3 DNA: TGTGCCATCAGAGGGGAGAACACTGAAGCTTTCTTT; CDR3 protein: CAIRGENTEAFF
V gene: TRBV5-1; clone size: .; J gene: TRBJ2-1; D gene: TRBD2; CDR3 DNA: TGCGCCAGCAGCTCGCGGGGGGGCGGGAGCTCCTACAATGAGCAGTTCTTC; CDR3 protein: CASSSRGGGSSYNEQFF
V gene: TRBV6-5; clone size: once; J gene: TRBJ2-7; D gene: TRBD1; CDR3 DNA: TGTGCCAGCAGTTACTCGTACAGGGGGAACGAGCAGTACTTC; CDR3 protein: CASSYSYRGNEQYF
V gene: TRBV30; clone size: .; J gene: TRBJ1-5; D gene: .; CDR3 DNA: TGTGCCTGGAGTATCTCAGGGGTCCAGCCCCAGCATTTT; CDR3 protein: CAWSISGVQPQHF
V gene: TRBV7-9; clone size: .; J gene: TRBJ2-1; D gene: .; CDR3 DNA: TGTGCCAGCAGCTTAGAACAGGGTGGTTCCTTCTTC; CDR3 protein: CASSLEQGGSFF
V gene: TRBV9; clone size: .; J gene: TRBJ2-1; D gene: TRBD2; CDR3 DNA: TGTGCCAGCAGCGCAAGCGGGAGCTCCTACAATGAGCAGTTCTTC; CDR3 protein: CASSASGSSYNEQFF
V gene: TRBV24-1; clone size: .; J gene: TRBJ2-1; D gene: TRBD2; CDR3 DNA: TGTGCCACCAGACCGACTAGCGGGGGTTACAATGAGCAGTTCTTC; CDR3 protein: CATRPTSGGYNEQFF
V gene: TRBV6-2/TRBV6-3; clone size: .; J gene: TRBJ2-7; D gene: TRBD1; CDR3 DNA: TGTGCCAGCAGTTACGGGGCAGGGGGCCCCTACGAGCAGTACTTC; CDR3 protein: CASSYGAGGPYEQYF
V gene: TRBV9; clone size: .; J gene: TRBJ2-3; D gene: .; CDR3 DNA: TGTGCCAGCAGCGTTCAGACAGTCCCCGGAGATACGCAGTATTTT; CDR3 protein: CASSVQTVPGDTQYF
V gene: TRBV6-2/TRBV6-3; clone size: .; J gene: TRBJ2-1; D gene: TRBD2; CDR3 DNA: TGTGCCAGCAGTTATCTAGCGGGAGCTGAGCAGTTCTTC; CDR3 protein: CASSYLAGAEQFF
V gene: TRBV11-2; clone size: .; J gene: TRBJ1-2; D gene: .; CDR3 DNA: TGTGCCAGCAGCTTAGGGGGCGCAGGGGGCTACACCTTC; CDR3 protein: CASSLGGAGGYTF
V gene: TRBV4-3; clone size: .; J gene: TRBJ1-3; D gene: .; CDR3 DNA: TGCGCCAGCAGCCATGAGAGGTTCTCTGGAGGAAACACCATATATTTT; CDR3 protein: CASSHERFSGGNTIYF
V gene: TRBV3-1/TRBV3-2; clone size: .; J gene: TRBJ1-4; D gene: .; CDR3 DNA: TGTGCCAGCAGCCCGCTCAGTGCAACTAATGAAAAACTGTTTTTT; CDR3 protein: CASSPLSATNEKLFF
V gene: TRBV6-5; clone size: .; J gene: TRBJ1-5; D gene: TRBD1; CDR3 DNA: TGTGCCGCAGCACGTGTACAGGGGAATCAGCCCCAGCATTTT; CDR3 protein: CAAARVQGNQPQHF
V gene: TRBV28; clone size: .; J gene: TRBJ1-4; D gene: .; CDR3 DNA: TGTGCCAGCAGTTTAGACGCCTCCAGGGAAAAACTGTTTTTT; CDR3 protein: CASSLDASREKLFF
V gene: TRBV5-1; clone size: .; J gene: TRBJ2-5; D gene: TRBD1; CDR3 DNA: TGCGCCAGCAGCACGGGACAGGGTCGCCCGAGGGAGACCCAGTACTTC; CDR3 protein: CASSTGQGRPRETQYF
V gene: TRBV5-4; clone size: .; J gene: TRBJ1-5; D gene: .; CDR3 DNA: TGTGCCAGCAGCTTGTGGCAGGCCAATCAGCCCCAGCATTTT; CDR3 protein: CASSLWQANQPQHF
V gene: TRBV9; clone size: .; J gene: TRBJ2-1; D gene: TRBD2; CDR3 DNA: TGTGCCAGCAGCGAACCGGGGGGGACTAGCGGGAGGGAGAAAGTCAGTAATGAGCAGTTCTTC; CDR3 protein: CASSEPGGTSGREKVSNEQFF
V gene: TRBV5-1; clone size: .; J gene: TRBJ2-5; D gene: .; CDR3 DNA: TGCGCCAGCAGCTTGGAAGGGCCGACTCAGGGGACCCAGTACTTC; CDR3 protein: CASSLEGPTQGTQYF
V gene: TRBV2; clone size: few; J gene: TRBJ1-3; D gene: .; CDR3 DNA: TGTGCCAGCAGTGCAGGGGATTCGGGAGGAAACACCATATATTTT; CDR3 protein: CASSAGDSGGNTIYF